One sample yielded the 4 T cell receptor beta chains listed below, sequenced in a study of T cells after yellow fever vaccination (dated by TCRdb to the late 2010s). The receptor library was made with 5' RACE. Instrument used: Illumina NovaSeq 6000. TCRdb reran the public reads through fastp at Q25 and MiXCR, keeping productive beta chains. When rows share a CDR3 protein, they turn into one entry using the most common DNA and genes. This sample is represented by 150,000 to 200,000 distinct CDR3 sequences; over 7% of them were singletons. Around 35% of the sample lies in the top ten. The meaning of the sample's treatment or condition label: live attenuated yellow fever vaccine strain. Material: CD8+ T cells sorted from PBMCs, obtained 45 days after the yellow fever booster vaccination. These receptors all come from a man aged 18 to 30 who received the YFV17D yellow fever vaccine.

The CDR3 here is CASSSGRGNSPLHF. CDR3 bases: TGTGCCAGCAGTTCGGGTAGGGGAAATTCACCCCTCCACTTT. This rearrangement joins TRBV6-6 to TRBJ1-6; D may be TRBD1 (5 bases). The CDR3 is 14 amino acids. The germline CDR1 and CDR2 sequences are MNHNY and SVGAGI (reference sequence). V gave up 4 bases and J gave up 7 bases, with 11 bases separating them.

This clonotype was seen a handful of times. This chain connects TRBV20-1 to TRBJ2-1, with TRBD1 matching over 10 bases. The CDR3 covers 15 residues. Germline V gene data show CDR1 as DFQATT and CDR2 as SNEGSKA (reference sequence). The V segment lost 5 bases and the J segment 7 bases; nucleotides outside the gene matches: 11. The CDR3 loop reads CSASKRGDRGNEQFF. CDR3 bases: TGCAGTGCTTCCAAGAGAGGGGACAGGGGTAATGAGCAGTTCTTC.

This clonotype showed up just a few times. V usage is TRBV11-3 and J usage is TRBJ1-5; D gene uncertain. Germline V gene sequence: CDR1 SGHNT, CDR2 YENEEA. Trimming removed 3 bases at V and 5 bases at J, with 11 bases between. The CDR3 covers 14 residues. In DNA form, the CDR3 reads TGTGCCAGCAGCTTGTCACACAAGGATCAGCCCCAGCATTTT. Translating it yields CASSLSHKDQPQHF.

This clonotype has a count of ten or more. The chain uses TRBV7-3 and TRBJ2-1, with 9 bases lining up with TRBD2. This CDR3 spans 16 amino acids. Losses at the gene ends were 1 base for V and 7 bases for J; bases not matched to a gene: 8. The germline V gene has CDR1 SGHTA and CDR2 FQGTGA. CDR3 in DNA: TGTGCCAGCAGCTTAATGGGCGGGGGGGCGATAAATGAGCAGTTCTTC. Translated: CASSLMGGGAINEQFF. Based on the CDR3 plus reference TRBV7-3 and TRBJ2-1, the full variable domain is GAGVSQTPSNKVTEKGKYVELRCDPISGHTALYWYRQSLGQGPEFLIYFQGTGAADDSGLPNDRFFAVRPEGSVSTLKIQRTERGDSAVYLCASSLMGGGAINEQFFGPGTRLTVL.